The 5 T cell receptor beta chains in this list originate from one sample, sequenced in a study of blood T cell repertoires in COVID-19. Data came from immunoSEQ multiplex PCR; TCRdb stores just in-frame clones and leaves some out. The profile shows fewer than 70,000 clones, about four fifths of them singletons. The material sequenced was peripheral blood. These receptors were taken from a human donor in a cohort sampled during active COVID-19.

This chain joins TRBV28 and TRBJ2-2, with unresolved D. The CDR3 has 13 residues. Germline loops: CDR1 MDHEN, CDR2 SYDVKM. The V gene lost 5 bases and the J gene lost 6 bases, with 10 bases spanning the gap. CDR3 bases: TGTGCCAGCAGTCAAGGCGGCCCCGGGGAGCTGTTTTTT. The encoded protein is CASSQGGPGELFF.

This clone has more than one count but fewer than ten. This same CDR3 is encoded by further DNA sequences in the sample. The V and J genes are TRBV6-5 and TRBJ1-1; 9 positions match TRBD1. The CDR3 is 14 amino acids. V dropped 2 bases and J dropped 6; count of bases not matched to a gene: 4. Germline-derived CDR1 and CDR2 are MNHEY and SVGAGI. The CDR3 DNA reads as TGTGCCAGCAGTTACACGGGACAGGGTGCTGAAGCTTTCTTT. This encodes CASSYTGQGAEAFF.

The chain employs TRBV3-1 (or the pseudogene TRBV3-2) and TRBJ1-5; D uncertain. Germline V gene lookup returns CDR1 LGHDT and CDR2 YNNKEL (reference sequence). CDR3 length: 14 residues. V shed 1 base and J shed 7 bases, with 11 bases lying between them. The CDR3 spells CASSQGTQRQPQHF. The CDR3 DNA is TGTGCCAGCAGCCAAGGGACTCAGAGGCAGCCCCAGCATTTT.

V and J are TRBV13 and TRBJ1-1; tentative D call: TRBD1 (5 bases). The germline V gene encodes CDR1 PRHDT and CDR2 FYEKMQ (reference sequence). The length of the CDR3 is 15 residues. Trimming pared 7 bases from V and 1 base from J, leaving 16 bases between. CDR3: CASTPGGGKNTEAFF. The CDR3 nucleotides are TGTGCCAGCACCCCGGGCGGGGGGAAGAACACTGAAGCTTTCTTT.

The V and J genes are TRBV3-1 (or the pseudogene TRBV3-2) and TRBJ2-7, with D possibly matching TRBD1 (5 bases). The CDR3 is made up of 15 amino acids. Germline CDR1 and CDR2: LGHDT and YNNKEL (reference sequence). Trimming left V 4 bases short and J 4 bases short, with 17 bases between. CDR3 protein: CASSRSDTKPYEQYF. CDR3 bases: TGTGCCAGCAGCCGCTCGGACACCAAGCCATACGAGCAGTACTTC.